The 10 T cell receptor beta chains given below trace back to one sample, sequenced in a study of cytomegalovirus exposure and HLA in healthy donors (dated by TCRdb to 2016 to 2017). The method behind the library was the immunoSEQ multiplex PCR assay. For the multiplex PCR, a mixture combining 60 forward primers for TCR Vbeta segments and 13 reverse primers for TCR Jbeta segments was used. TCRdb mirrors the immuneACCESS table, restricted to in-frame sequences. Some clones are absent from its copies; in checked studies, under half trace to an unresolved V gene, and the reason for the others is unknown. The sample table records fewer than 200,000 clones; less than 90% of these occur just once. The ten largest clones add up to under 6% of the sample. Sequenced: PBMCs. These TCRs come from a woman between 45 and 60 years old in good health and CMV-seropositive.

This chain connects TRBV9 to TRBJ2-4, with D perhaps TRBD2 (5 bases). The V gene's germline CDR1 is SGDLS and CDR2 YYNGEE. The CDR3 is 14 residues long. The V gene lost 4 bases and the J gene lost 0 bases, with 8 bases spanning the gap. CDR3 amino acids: CASSSGLAKNIQYF. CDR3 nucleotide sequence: TGTGCCAGCAGCAGCGGATTAGCCAAAAACATTCAGTACTTC.

CDR3: CAWSVKLAGGEGLFF. The CDR3 DNA reads as TGTGCCTGGAGTGTGAAGCTGGCTGGCGGGGAGGGACTGTTTTTT. This chain links TRBV30 with TRBJ1-4; D unresolved. Germline values: CDR1 GTSNPN, CDR2 SVGIG (reference sequence). Trimming removed 0 bases at V and 13 bases at J, with 21 bases between. There are 15 residues in the CDR3. The full variable domain, rest sourced from reference TRBV30 and TRBJ1-4, is SQTIHQWPATLVQPVGSPLSLECTVEGTSNPNLYWYRQAAGRGLQLLFYSVGIGQISSEVPQNLSASRPQDRQFILSSKKLLLSDSGFYLCAWSVKLAGGEGLFFGSGTQLSVL.

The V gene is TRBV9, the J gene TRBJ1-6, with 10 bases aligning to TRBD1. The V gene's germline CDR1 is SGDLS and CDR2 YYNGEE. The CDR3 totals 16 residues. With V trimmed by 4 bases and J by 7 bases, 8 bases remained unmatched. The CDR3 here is CASSPRQGAVNSPLHF. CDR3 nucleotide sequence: TGTGCCAGCAGCCCCCGACAGGGGGCTGTGAATTCACCCCTCCACTTT.

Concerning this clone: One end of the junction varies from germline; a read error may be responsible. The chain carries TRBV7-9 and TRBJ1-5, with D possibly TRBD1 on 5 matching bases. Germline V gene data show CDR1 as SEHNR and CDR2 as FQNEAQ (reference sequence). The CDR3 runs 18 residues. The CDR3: CSSSDSIRGRYSNQPQHF. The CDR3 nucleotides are TGTTCCAGCAGCGATTCTATTAGGGGCCGATATAGCAATCAGCCCCAGCATTTT.

Written as DNA, the CDR3 is TGCGCCAGCAGCCAAACTAGCGGCCCAATGGACGAGCAGTACTTC. Amino acids: CASSQTSGPMDEQYF. The chain employs TRBV4-3 and TRBJ2-7; 8 bases are a match to TRBD2. This CDR3 has 15 residues. Germline loops: CDR1 LGHNA, CDR2 YSLEER. The junction had 8 bases not matched to a gene; V was cut back by 2 bases and J by 5 bases.

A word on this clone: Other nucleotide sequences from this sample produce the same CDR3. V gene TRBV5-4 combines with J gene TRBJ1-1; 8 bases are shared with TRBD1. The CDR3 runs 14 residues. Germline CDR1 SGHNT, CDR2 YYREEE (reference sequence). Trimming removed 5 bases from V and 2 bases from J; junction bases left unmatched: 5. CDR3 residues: CASSLDRANTEAFF. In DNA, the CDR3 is TGTGCCAGCAGTCTGGACAGGGCAAACACTGAAGCTTTCTTT.

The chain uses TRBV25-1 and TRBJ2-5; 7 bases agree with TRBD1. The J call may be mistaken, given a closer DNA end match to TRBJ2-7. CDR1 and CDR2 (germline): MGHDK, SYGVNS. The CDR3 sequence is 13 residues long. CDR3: CASGSDRSYEQYF. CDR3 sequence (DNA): TGTGCCAGCGGATCGGACAGGTCCTACGAGCAGTACTTC.

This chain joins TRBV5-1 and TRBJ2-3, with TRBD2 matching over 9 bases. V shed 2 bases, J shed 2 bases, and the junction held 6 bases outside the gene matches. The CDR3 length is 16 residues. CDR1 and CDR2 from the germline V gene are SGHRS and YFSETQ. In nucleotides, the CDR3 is TGCGCCAGCAGCTTATTTAGCGGGGGCTACACAGATACGCAGTATTTT. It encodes CASSLFSGGYTDTQYF.

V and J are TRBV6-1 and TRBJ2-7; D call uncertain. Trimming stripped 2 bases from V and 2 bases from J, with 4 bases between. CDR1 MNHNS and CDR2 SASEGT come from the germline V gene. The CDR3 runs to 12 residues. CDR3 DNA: TGTGCCAGCAGTGAACGAGCCTACGAGCAGTACTTC. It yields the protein CASSERAYEQYF.

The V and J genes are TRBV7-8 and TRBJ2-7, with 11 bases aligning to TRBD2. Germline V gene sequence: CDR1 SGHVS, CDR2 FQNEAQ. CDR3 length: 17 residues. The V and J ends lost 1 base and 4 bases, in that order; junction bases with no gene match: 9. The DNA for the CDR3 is TGTGCCAGCAGCTTAGAAGCTAGCGGGAGGTCGAAGTACGAGCAGTACTTC. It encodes CASSLEASGRSKYEQYF.